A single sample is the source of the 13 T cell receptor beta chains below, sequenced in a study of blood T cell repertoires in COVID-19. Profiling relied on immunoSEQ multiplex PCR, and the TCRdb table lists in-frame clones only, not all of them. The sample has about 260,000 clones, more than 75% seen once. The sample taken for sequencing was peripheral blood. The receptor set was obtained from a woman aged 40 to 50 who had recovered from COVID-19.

CDR3 in DNA: TGCAGCGTTGCCCAGAATGACTATGGCTACACCTTC. This gives the protein CSVAQNDYGYTF. The rearrangement joins TRBV29-1 to TRBJ1-2; D remains ambiguous. V dropped 4 bases and J dropped 3 bases, with 9 bases sitting between them. The CDR3 has 12 residues. The V gene's germline CDR1 is SQVTM and CDR2 ANQGSEA.

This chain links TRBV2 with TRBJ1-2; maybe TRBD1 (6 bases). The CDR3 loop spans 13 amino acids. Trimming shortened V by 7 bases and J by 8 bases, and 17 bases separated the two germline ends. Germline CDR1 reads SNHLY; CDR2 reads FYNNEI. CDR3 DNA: TGTGCCAGCAAGGGAACAGGGCCAGGCGGCTACACCTTC. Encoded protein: CASKGTGPGGYTF.

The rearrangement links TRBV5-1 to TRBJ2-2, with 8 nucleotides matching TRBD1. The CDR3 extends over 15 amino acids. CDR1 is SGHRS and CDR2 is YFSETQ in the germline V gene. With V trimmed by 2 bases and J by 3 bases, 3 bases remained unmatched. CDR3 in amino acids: CASSFLQGDTGELFF. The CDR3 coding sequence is TGCGCCAGCAGCTTCCTACAGGGGGACACCGGGGAGCTGTTTTTT.

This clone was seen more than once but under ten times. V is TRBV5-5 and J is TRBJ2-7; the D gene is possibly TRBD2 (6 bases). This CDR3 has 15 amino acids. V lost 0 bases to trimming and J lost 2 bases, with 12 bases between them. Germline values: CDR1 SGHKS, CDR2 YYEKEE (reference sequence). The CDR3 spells CASSLVASEAYEQYF. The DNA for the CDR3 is TGTGCCAGCAGCTTGGTGGCTAGCGAGGCCTACGAGCAGTACTTC.

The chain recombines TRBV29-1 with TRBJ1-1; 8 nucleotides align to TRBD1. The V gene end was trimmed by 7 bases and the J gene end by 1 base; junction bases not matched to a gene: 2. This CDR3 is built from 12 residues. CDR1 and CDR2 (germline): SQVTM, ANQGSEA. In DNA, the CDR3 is TGCAGCGGAGGACAGGGGAACACTGAAGCTTTCTTT. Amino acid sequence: CSGGQGNTEAFF.

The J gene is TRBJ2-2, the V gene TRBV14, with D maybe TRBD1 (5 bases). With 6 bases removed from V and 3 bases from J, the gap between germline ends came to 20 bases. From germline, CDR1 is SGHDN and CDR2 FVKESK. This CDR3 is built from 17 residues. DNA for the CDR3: TGTGCCAGCAGTCACCCTTTGTGGGGCCTGGACACCGGGGAGCTGTTTTTT. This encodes CASSHPLWGLDTGELFF.

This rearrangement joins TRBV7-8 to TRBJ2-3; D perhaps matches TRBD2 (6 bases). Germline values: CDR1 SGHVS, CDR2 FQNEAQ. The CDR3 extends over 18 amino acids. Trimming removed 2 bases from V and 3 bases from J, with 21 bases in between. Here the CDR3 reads CASSLTPSIGLRTDTQYF. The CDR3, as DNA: TGTGCCAGCAGCTTAACACCTAGTATTGGACTACGGACAGATACGCAGTATTTT.

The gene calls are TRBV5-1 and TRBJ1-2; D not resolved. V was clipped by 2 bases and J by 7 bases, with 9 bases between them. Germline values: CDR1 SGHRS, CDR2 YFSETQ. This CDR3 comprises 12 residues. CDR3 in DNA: TGCGCCAGCAGCTTCTACGGCGGTGGCTACACCTTC. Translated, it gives CASSFYGGGYTF.

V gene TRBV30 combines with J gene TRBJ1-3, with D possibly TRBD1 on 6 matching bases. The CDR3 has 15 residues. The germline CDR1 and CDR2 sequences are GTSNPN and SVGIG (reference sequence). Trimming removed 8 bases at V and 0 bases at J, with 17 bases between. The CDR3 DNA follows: TGTGCCCGTGGAGGAGGGGGTTTCTCTGGAAACACCATATATTTT. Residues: CARGGGGFSGNTIYF.

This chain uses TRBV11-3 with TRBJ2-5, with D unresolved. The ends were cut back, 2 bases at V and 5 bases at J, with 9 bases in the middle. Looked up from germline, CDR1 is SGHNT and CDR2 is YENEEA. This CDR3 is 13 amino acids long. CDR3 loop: CASSLTAPETQYF. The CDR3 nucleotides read TGTGCCAGCAGCTTAACAGCCCCGGAGACCCAGTACTTC.

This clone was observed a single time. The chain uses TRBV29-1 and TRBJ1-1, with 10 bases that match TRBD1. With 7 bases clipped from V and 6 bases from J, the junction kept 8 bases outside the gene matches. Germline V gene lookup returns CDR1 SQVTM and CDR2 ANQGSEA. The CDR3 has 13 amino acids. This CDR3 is CSGRGQGRAEAFF. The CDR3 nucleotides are TGCAGCGGTAGGGGACAGGGGCGGGCTGAAGCTTTCTTT.

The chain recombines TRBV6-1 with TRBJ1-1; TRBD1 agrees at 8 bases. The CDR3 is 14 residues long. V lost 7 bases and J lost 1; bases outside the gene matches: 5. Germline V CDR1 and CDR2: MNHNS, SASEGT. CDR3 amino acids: CASTGQGWNTEAFF. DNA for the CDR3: TGTGCCAGCACCGGACAGGGCTGGAACACTGAAGCTTTCTTT.

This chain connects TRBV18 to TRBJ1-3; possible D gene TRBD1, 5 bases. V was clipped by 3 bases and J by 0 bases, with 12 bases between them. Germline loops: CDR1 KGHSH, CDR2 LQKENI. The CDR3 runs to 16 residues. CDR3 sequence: CASSPLRDLSGNTIYF. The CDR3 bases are TGTGCCAGCTCACCGCTCAGGGATCTCTCTGGAAACACCATATATTTT.